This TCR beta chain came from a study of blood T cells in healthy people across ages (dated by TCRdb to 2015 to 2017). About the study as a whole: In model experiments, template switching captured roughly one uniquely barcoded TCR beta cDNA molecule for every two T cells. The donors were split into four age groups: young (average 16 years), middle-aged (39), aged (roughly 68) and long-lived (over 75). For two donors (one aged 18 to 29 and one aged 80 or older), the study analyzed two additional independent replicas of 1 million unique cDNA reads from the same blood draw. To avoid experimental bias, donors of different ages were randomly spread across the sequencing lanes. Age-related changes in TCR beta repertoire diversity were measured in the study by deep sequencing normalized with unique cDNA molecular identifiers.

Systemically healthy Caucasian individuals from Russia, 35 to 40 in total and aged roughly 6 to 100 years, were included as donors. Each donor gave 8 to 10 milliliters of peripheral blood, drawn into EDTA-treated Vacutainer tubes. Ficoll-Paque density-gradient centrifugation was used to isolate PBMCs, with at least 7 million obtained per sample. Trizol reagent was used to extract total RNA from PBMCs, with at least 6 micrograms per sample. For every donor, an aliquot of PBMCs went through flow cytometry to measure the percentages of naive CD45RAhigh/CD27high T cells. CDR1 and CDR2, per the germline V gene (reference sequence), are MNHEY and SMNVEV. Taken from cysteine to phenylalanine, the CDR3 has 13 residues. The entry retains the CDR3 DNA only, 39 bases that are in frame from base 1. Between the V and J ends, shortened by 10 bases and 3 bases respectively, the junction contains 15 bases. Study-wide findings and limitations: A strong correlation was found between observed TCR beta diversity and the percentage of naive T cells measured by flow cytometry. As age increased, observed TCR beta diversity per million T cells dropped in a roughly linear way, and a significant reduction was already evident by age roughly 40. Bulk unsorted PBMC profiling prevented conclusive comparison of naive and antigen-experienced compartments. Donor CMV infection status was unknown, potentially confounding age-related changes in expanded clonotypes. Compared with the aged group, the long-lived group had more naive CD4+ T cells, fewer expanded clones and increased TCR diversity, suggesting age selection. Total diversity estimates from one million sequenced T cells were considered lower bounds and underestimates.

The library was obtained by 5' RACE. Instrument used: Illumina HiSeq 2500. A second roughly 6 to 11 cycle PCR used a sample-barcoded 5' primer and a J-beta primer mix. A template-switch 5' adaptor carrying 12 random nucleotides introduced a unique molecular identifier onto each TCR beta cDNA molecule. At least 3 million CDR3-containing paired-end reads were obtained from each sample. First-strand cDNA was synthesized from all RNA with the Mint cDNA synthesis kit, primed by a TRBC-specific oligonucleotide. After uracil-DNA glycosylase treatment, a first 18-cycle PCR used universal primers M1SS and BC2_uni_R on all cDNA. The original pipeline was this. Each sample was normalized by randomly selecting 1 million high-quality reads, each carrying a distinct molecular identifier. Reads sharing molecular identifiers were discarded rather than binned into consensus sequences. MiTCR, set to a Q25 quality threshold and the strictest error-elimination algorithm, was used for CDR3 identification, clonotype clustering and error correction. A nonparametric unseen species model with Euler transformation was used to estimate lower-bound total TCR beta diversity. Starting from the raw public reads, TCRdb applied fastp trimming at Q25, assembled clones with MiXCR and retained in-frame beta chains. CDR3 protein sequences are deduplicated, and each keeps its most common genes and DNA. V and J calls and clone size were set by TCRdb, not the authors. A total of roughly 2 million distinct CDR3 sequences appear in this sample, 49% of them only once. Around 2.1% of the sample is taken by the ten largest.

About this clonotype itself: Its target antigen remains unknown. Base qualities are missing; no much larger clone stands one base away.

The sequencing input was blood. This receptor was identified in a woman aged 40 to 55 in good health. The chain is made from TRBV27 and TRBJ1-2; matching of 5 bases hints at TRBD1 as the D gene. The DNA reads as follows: TGTGCCACCCGGGACCGGAGGGACTATGGCTACACCTTC. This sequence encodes CATRDRRDYGYTF.